This T cell receptor (beta chain) was sequenced in a study of blood T cell repertoires in COVID-19. Study-wide context: Donors in the United States, Italy and Spain gave samples during acute or convalescent COVID-19. T cells, B-cell-depleted T cells, or PBMCs provided the cDNA or gDNA that served as material.

V lost 0 bases to trimming and J lost 4 bases; unmatched junction nucleotides: 8. This CDR3 is built from 17 residues. The germline V gene has CDR1 SGHDT and CDR2 YYEEEE. As processed by the authors: Amplification of reference gene primers was used by the study to estimate nucleated cell counts. Sequencing was performed with immunoSEQ multiplex PCR; in TCRdb, only in-frame clones are kept and a portion is missing. Clonal size and the V and J genes are those of that table, whereas D and trimming came from the DNA. The sample holds some 49,000 clones, approximately 80% seen once. The sequenced material came from peripheral blood. The clonotype originates from a woman in her sixties or seventies with acute or convalescent COVID-19. J is TRBJ2-5 and V is TRBV5-6, with 11 bases aligning to TRBD2. The CDR3 DNA sequence: TGTGCCAGCAGCTTGGAAGCTAGCGGGGGGTTCGGAGAGACCCAGTACTTC. Translating gives CASSLEASGGFGETQYF. The full variable domain, in which reference TRBV5-6 and TRBJ2-5 provide the parts outside the CDR3, is DAGVTQSPTHLIKTRGQQVTLRCSPKSGHDTVSWYQQALGQGPQFIFQYYEEEERQRGNFPDRFSGHQFPNYSSELNVNALLLGDSALYLCASSLEASGGFGETQYFGPGTRLLVL.